This TCR beta chain originates from a study of T-cell memory formation after mild COVID-19. For the study at large: Across donors, TCR clusters were largely donor specific.

The CDR3 length is 13 residues. V was shortened by 1 base and J by 0 bases, with 3 bases between the two germline ends. Germline CDR1 is MGHDK and CDR2 is SYGVNS. Barcoded TCR alpha and TCR beta cDNA libraries with UMIs came from 5'RACE using constant-segment primers. TCRdb re-analysed the 5' RACE reads in MiXCR, keeping a single row per CDR3 protein. Found here are about 390,000 distinct CDR3 sequences, 16% of them singletons; the top ten hold under 25%. Sequenced input: PBMCs or a T cell subset sorted from them (not recorded which). V gene TRBV25-1 combines with J gene TRBJ1-1; unclear D gene. The TCR comes from a young man who had mild COVID-19 (a few samples of this study predate the infection). Cell type and time point are not known. Here the CDR3 reads CASSESMNTEAFF. CDR3 DNA: TGTGCCAGCAGTGAATCTATGAACACTGAAGCTTTCTTT.